This T cell receptor beta chain was obtained from a study of blood T cell repertoires in COVID-19. Sequencing was performed with immunoSEQ multiplex PCR; in TCRdb, only in-frame clones are kept and a portion is missing. The repertoire holds some 250,000 clones, with approximately 90% as singletons. The germline gives CDR1 GTSNPN, CDR2 SVGIG (reference sequence). The junction had 3 bases not matched to a gene; V was cut back by 3 bases and J by 5 bases. The CDR3 extends over 13 amino acids. Sequencing was performed on PBMCs or T cells enriched from blood (not recorded which). This TCR derives from a middle-aged man who had recovered from COVID-19. The chain combines TRBV30 with TRBJ1-1; TRBD1 aligns across 10 bases. The CDR3 nucleotides read TGTGCCTGGAGCGTGGACAGGGGGACTGAAGCTTTCTTT. Amino acid sequence: CAWSVDRGTEAFF. Combining the CDR3 with reference TRBV30 and TRBJ1-1 gives the whole variable domain SQTIHQWPATLVQPVGSPLSLECTVEGTSNPNLYWYRQAAGRGLQLLFYSVGIGQISSEVPQNLSASRPQDRQFILSSKKLLLSDSGFYLCAWSVDRGTEAFFGQGTRLTVV.